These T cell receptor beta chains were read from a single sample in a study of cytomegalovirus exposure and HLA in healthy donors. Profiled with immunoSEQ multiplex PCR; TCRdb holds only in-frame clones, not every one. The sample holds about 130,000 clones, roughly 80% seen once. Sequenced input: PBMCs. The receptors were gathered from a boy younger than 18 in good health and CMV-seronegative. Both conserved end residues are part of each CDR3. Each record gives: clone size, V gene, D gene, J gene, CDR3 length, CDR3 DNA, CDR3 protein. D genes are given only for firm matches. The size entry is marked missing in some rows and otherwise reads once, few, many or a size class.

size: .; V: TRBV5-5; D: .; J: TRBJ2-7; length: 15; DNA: TGTGCCAGCAGCGGAAGCGGAGTGGGCTCTGGCGAGCAGTACTTC; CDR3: CASSGSGVGSGEQYF
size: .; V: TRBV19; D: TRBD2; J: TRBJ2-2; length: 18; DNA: TGTGCCAGTAGTATCCTAGCGGGAGAATTCCGGGACACCGGGGAGCTGTTTTTT; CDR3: CASSILAGEFRDTGELFF
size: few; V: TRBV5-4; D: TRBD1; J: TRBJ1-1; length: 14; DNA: TGTGCCAGCAGCTTAGGACAGGTAAACACTGAAGCTTTCTTT; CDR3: CASSLGQVNTEAFF
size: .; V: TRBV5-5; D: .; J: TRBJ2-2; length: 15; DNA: TGTGCCAGCAGCCTGACCAGGGGCATTCCCGGGGAGCTGTTTTTT; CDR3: CASSLTRGIPGELFF
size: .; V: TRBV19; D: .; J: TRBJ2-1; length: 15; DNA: TGTGCCAGTAGTATAGATAGCGGCTCCTACAATGAGCAGTTCTTC; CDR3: CASSIDSGSYNEQFF
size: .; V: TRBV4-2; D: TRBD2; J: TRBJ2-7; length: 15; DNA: TGTGCCAGCAGCCCCGAGCGGGACCTTTCCTACGAGCAGTACTTC; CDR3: CASSPERDLSYEQYF
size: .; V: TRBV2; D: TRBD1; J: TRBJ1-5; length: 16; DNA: TGTGCCAGCAGTGGACCCGGGACAGGGACGAATCAGCCCCAGCATTTT; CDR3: CASSGPGTGTNQPQHF
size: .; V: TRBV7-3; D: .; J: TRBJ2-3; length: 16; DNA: TGTGCCAGCAGCTTAACCGACAGGACTAGCACAGATACGCAGTATTTT; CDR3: CASSLTDRTSTDTQYF
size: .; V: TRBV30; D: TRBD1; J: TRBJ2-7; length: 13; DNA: TGTGCCTGGACCGGGACAGTTCAAGTGGAGCAGTACTTC; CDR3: CAWTGTVQVEQYF
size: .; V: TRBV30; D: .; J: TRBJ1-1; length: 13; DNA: TGTGCCACCTTTAGGCGGGTGAACACTGAAGCTTTCTTT; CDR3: CATFRRVNTEAFF
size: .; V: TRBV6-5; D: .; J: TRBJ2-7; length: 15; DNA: TGTGCCAGCAGTTTGTCCGGGAACAACCCAGCGGAGCAGTACTTC; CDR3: CASSLSGNNPAEQYF
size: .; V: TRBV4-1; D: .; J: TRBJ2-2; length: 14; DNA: TGCGCCAGCAGCCAAGATTACGAGACCGGGGAGCTGTTTTTT; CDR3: CASSQDYETGELFF
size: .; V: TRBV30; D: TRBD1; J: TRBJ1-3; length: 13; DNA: TGTGCCTGGGACAGGGGATCGGGAAACACCATATATTTT; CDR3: CAWDRGSGNTIYF
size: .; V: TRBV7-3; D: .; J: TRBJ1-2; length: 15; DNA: TGTGCCAGCAGCCTCGACGGAGGTCAGAACTATGGCTACACCTTC; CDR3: CASSLDGGQNYGYTF
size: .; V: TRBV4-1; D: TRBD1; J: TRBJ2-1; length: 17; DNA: TGCGCCAGCAGCCAGAATCCCGGGACAGGGATAGGTAATGAGCAGTTCTTC; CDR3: CASSQNPGTGIGNEQFF
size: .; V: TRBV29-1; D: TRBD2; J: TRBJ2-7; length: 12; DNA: TGCAGCGTTTTAGCGGGAGACAGCGAGCAGTACTTC; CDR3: CSVLAGDSEQYF
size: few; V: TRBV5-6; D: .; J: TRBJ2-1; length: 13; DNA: TGTGCCAGCAGCTTGGGGAGAAAGAATGAGCAGTTCTTC; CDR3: CASSLGRKNEQFF
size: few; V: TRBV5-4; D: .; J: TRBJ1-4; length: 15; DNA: TGTGCCAGCAGCTTGTCGCAGGGGATTAATGAAAAACTGTTTTTT; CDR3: CASSLSQGINEKLFF
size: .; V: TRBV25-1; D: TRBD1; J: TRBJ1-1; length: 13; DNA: TGTGCCAGCACTACAGGGGGCGGCACTGAAGCTTTCTTT; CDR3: CASTTGGGTEAFF
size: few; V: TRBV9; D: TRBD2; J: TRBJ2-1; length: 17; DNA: TGTGCCAGCAGCGTAGGAGCGGGAGCCGCCGTAGTAGATGAGCAGTTCTTC; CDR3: CASSVGAGAAVVDEQFF